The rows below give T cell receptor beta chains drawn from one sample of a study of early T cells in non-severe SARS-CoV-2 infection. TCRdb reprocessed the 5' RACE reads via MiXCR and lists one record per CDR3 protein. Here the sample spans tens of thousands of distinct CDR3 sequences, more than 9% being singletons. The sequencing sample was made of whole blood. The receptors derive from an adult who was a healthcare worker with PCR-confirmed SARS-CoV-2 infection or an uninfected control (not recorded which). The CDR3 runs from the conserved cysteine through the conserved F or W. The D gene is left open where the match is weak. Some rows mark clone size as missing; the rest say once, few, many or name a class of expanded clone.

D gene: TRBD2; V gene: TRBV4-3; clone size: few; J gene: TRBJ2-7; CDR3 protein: CASSQNLGTSGSYEQYF; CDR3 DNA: TGCGCCAGCAGCCAGAACTTAGGGACTAGCGGGAGCTACGAGCAGTACTTC
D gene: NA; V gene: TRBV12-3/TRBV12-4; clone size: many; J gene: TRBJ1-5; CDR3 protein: CASSFGSRVSQPQHF; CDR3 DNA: TGTGCCAGCAGTTTCGGGTCCAGGGTATCTCAGCCCCAGCATTTT
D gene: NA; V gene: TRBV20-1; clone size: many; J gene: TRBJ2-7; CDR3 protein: CSARSERYEQYF; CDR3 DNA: TGCAGTGCTAGATCGGAGCGGTACGAGCAGTACTTC
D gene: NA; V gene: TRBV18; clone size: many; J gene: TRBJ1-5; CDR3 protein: CASSPPRSDRGPQHF; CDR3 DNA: TGTGCCAGCTCACCACCAAGGTCGGATCGAGGGCCCCAGCATTTT
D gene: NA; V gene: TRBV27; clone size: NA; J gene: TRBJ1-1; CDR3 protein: CASSFERGTEAFF; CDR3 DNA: TGTGCCAGCAGTTTTGAGAGGGGAACTGAAGCTTTCTTT
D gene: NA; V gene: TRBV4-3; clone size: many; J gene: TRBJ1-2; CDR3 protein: CASSQESAVGPNYGYTF; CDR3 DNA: TGCGCCAGCAGCCAAGAATCGGCCGTAGGGCCAAACTATGGCTACACCTTC
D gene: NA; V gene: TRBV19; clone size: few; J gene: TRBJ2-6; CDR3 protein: CASSKTHYKAVAIGANVLTF; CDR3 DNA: TGTGCCAGTAGTAAAACTCACTACAAGGCTGTGGCGATCGGGGCCAACGTCCTGACTTTC
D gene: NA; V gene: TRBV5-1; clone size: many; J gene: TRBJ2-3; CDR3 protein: CASSSVAVDTQYF; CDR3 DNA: TGCGCCAGCAGCTCCGTTGCTGTAGATACGCAGTATTTT
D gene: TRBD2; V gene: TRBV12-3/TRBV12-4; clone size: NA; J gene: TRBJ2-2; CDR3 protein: CASSLARLAGPGELFF; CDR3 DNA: TGTGCCAGCAGTTTAGCCCGACTAGCGGGACCCGGGGAGCTGTTTTTT
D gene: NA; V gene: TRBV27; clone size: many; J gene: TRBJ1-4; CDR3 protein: CASSLYREGEKLFF; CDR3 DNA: TGTGCCAGCAGTTTATACAGGGAGGGTGAAAAACTGTTTTTT
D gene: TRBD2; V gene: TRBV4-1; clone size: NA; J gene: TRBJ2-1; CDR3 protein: CASSLFQQAGEVNEQFF; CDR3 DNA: TGCGCCAGCAGCCTTTTCCAACAAGCGGGAGAGGTGAATGAGCAGTTCTTC
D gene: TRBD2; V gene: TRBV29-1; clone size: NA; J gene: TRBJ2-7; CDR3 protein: CSVPEYLAGPF; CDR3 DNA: TGCAGCGTTCCTGAATACCTAGCGGGACCTTTC
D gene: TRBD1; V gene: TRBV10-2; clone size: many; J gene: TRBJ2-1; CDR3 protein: CASSGRQGFYNEQFF; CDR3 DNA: TGCGCCAGCAGTGGAAGACAGGGGTTCTACAATGAGCAGTTCTTC
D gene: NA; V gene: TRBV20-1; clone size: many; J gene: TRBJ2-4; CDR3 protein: CSARGSGAGAKNIQYF; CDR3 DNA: TGCAGTGCTAGAGGATCCGGGGCTGGGGCCAAAAACATTCAGTACTTC
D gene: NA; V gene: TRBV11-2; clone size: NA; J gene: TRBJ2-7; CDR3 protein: CASSLDRAHEQYF; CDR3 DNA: TGTGCCAGCAGCTTAGACAGAGCGCACGAGCAGTACTTC
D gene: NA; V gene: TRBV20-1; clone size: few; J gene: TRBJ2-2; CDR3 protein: CSAGRSGELFF; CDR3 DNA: TGCAGTGCCGGCCGCAGCGGGGAGCTGTTTTTT
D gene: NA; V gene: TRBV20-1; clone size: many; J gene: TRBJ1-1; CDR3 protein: CSARVQGATEVFF; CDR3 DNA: TGCAGTGCTAGAGTACAGGGTGCGACTGAAGTTTTCTTT
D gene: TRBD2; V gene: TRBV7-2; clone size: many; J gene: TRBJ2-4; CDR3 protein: CASSSASGRAIQYF; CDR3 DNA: TGTGCCAGCAGCTCCGCTAGCGGGAGGGCCATTCAGTACTTC
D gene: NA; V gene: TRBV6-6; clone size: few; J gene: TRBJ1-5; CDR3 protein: CASSYGPQVDQPQHF; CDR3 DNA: TGTGCCAGCAGTTACGGCCCCCAGGTCGATCAGCCCCAGCATTTT
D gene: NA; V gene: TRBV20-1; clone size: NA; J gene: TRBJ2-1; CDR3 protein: CSARDVVLNEQFF; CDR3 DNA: TGCAGTGCTAGAGACGTAGTGTTGAATGAGCAGTTCTTC
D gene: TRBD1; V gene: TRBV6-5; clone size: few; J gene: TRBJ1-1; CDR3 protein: CASSHRSGGGLSAAFF; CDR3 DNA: TGTGCCAGCAGCCACCGGTCAGGGGGCGGCCTCTCGGCAGCTTTCTTT
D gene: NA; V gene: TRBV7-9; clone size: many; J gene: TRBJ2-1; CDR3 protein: CASSLIYATQNNEQFF; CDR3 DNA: TGTGCCAGCAGCTTAATTTATGCCACCCAGAACAATGAGCAGTTCTTC
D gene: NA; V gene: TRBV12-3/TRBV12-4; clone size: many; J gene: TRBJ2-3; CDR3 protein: CASRAMFTDTQYF; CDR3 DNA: TGTGCCAGCAGAGCGATGTTCACAGATACGCAGTATTTT
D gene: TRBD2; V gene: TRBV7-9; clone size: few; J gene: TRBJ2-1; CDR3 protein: CASSFVAREDYNEQFF; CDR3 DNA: TGTGCCAGCAGCTTTGTCGCGCGGGAGGATTACAATGAGCAGTTCTTC
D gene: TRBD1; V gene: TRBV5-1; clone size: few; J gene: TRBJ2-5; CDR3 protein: CASSPGQVRSPQETQYF; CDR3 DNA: TGCGCCAGCAGCCCGGGACAGGTGAGGAGCCCCCAAGAGACCCAGTACTTC
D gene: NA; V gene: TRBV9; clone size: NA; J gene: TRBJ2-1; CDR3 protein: CASSVVDYNEQFF; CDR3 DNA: TGTGCCAGCAGCGTAGTCGATTACAATGAGCAGTTCTTC
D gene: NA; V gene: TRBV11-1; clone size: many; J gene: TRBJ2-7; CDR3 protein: CASSPQLGELNEQYF; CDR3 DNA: TGTGCCAGCAGCCCACAACTAGGGGAGTTGAACGAGCAGTACTTC
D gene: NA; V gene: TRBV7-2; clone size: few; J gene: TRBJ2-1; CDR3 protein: CASSLRQGEQFF; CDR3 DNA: TGTGCCAGCAGCTTACGCCAGGGCGAGCAGTTCTTC
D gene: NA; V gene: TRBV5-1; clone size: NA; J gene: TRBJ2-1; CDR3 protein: CASREPGTDLFF; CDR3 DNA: TGCGCCAGCAGAGAGCCCGGGACTGATTTGTTCTTC
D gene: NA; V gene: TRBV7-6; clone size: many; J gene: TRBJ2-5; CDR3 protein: CASSQRPSETQYF; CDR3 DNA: TGTGCCAGCAGCCAACGGCCCTCGGAGACCCAGTACTTC
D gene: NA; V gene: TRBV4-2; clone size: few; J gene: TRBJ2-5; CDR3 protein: CASSQVPRGGETQYF; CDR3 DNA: TGTGCCAGCAGCCAAGTGCCCAGGGGAGGGGAGACCCAGTACTTC
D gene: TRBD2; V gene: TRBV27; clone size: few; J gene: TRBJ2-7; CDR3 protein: CASSPDPTYDRAGGYEQYF; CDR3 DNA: TGTGCCAGCAGTCCAGACCCGACATACGATCGGGCGGGAGGGTACGAGCAGTACTTC
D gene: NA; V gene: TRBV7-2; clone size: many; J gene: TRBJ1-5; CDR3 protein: CASSLVVGGNQPQHF; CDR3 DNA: TGTGCCAGCAGCTTAGTCGTGGGGGGCAATCAGCCCCAGCATTTT
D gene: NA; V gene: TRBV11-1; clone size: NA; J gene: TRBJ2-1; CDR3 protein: CASSLGHGIIKQGEQFF; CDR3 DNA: TGTGCCAGCAGCCTGGGACATGGGATAATAAAACAAGGGGAGCAGTTCTTC
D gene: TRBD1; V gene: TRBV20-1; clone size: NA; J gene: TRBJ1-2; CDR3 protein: CSATGTGSNYGYTF; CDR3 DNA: TGCAGTGCTACAGGGACAGGCTCCAACTATGGCTACACCTTC
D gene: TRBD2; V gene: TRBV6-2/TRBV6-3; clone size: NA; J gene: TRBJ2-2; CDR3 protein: CASSYPIAGSTGELFF; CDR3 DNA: TGTGCCAGCAGTTACCCGATAGCGGGAAGCACCGGGGAGCTGTTTTTT
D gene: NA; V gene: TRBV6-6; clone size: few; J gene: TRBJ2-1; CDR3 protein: CASSYSEGGEQFF; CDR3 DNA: TGTGCCAGCAGTTACTCAGAAGGGGGTGAGCAGTTCTTC
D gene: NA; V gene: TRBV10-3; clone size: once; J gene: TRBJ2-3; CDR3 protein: CAISIRERSTDTQYF; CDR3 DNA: TGTGCCATCAGTATCCGGGAGAGAAGCACAGATACGCAGTATTTT
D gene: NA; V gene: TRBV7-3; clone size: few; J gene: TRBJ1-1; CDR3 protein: CASSLRFNTEAFF; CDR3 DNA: TGTGCCAGCAGCCTTCGATTTAACACTGAAGCTTTCTTT
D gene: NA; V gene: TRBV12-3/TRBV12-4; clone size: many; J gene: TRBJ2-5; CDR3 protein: CASRAGTGSYQETQYF; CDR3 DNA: TGTGCCAGCAGGGCGGGGACGGGCTCGTACCAAGAGACCCAGTACTTC
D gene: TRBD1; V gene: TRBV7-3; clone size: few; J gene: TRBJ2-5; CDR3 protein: CASSLTGGIETQYF; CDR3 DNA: TGTGCCAGCAGCTTAACAGGGGGCATTGAGACCCAGTACTTC
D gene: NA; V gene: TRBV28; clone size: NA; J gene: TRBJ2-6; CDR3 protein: CASQTGSNVLTF; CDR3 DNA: TGTGCCAGCCAAACAGGAAGCAACGTCCTGACTTTC
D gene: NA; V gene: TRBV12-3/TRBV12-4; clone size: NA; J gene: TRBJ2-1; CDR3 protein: CASNIQGGGNEQFF; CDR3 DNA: TGTGCCAGCAATATCCAAGGAGGGGGCAATGAGCAGTTCTTC
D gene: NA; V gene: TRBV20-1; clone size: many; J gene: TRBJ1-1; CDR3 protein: CTPHGRLNTEAFF; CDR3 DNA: TGCACCCCACATGGCAGACTGAACACTGAAGCTTTCTTT
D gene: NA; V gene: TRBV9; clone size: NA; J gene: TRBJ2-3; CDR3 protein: CASSVAIGEDTQYF; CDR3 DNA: TGTGCCAGCAGCGTAGCTATTGGGGAAGATACGCAGTATTTT
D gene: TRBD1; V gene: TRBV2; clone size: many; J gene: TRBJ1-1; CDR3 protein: CASSGRDRGGTEAFF; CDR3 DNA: TGTGCCAGCAGCGGAAGGGACAGGGGGGGCACTGAAGCTTTCTTT
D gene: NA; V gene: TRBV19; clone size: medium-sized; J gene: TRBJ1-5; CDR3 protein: CASSIGYSNQPQHF; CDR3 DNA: TGTGCCAGTAGTATAGGATATAGCAATCAGCCCCAGCATTTT
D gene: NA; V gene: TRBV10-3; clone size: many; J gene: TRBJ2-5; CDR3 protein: CASTGEGETQYF; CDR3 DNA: TGTGCCTCGACAGGGGAGGGGGAGACCCAGTACTTC
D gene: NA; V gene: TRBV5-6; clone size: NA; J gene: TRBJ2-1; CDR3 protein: CASSFGTGAPELTSF; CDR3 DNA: NA
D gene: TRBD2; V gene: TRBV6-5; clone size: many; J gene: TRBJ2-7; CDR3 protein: CASSWRTSGSREQYF; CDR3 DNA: TGTGCCAGCAGTTGGCGGACTAGCGGGAGTCGTGAGCAGTACTTC
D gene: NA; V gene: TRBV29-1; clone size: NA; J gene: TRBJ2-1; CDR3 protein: CSVPFARGSGDEQFF; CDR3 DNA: TGCAGCGTCCCTTTCGCCCGAGGGTCAGGAGATGAGCAGTTCTTC
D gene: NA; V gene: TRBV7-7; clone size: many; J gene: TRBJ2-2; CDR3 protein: CASSLAGAGELFF; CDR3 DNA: TGTGCTAGCAGCTTAGCAGGGGCCGGGGAGCTGTTTTTT
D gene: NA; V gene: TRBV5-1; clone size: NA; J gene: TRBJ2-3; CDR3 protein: CASSFDLPGTDTQYF; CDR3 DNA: TGCGCCAGCAGCTTTGACTTACCGGGCACAGATACGCAGTATTTT
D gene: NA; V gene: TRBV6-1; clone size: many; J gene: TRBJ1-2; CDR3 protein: CASSELANYGYTF; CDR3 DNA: TGTGCCAGCAGTGAGCTCGCTAACTATGGCTACACCTTC
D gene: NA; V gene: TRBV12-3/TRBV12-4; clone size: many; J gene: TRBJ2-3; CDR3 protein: CASSPRDTSTDTQYF; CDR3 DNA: TGTGCCAGCAGCCCCCGGGACACCAGCACAGATACGCAGTATTTT